The T cell receptor (beta chain) described here comes from a study of T-cell memory formation after mild COVID-19 (dated by TCRdb to the early 2020s). Broadly, across the study: TCR sequence clusters from the two donors were largely donor specific. In a couple of donors, T-cell clones that expanded and contracted after mild COVID-19 were tracked by sequencing TCRalpha and TCRbeta repertoires over time. Two young, previously healthy adult volunteers, one female and one male, were included in the cohort.

Ficoll-Paque density gradient centrifugation was used to isolate PBMCs. To note about this clonotype: What this receptor recognizes is not known. No clone much larger than this one lies a single base away; base qualities are absent.

The sequencer listed for this sample is Illumina NovaSeq 6000. TCRalpha and TCRbeta cDNA libraries were constructed by 5'RACE with constant-segment primers, with sample barcodes and unique molecular identifiers being introduced. Trizol reagent was used to extract RNA from every sample. Libraries were amplified in two PCR steps, with a second sample barcode and Illumina TruSeq adapters added in the second step. Sequencing of the libraries was done on an Illumina NovaSeq, producing 2 x 150 bp paired-end reads. In the source study's methods: With migec v1.2.7, reads were demultiplexed and then collapsed into UMI-guided consensus sequences. Using mixcr v2.1.11, UMI consensuses were aligned to TRA and TRB V and J templates and then assembled into clonotypes. A clonotype was counted as expanded or contracted only when both edgeR and NoisET called the clonotype significant, with the noise models trained on biological replicates. edgeR calls used a false discovery rate-adjusted p below 0.01 and a log2 fold-change threshold of 1. As an exploratory analysis of dynamics, max-normalized trajectories of the 1000 most abundant clonotypes were examined by PCA with hierarchical clustering. Each responding clone was given a CD4 or CD8 phenotype based on the CD4+ and CD8+ repertoires, which had been sequenced separately. The raw public reads went through TCRdb reprocessing: fastp at Q25, MiXCR clone calling, in-frame beta chains kept. All rows with the same CDR3 protein become a single entry with the most common DNA and genes. V and J calls and clone size were set by TCRdb, not the authors. This sample lists a few hundred thousand distinct CDR3 sequences; 20% to 25% were detected once. In total, the top ten clones hold roughly 8.7% of the sample.

Overall study results and their limits: Some responding clones were detected in pre-infection memory, which suggested that pre-existing cross-reactive memory T cells had joined the SARS-CoV-2 response. Only a couple of mild cases were covered in the study, and larger cohorts including severe cases with pre-infection samples were considered necessary. Clones that contracted from day 15 to 85 showed balanced CD4/CD8 phenotypes, whereas a second wave of clones that expanded from day 15 to 37 leaned towards CD4+. Contracting CD4+ clones were found mainly in CM and EM memory subsets, while CD8+ clones were enriched in EMRA. SARS-CoV-2 specificity of the second-wave clones peaking on day 37 was not confirmed.

V drops 11 bases and J drops 8 bases, leaving 19 bases in between. CDR1 MNHEY and CDR2 SVGAGI are derived from the germline V gene. Its CDR3 holds 13 amino acids, cysteine through phenylalanine. The CDR3 DNA has 39 bases and is translated from base 1. Sequencing was performed on PBMCs or a T cell subset sorted from them (not recorded which). The TCR was taken from an adult woman who had mild COVID-19 (a few samples of this study predate the infection). The sample titles of this study are shuffled in the database, so cell type and time point are left out; the donor was told from shared clones. The sequence links TRBV6-5 to TRBJ2-1; the best D guess is TRBD2, with 6 bases matching. The CDR3 corresponds to CACQPGLSDEQFF. The DNA sequence reads TGTGCCTGCCAACCGGGACTGTCGGATGAGCAGTTCTTC.